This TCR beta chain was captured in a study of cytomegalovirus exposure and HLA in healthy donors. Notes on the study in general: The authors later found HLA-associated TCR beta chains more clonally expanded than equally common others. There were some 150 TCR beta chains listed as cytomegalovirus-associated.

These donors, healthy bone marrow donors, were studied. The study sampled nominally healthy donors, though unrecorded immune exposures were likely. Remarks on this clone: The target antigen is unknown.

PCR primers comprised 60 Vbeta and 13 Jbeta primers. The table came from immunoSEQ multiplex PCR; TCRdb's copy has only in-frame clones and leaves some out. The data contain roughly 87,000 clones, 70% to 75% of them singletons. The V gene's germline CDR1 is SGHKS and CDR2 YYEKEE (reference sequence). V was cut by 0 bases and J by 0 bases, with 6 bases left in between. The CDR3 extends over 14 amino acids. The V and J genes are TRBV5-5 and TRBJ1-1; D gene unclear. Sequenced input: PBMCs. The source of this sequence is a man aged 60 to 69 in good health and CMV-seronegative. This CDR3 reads CASSLVIVNTEAFF. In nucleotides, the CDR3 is TGTGCCAGCAGCTTGGTAATAGTGAACACTGAAGCTTTCTTT. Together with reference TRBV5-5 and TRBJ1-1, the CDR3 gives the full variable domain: DAGVTQSPTHLIKTRGQQVTLRCSPISGHKSVSWYQQVLGQGPQFIFQYYEKEERGRGNFPDRFSARQFPNYSSELNVNALLLGDSALYLCASSLVIVNTEAFFGQGTRLTVV.